The 22 T cell receptor beta chains reported below all come from one sample, sequenced in a study of technical replicates of blood from a few donors. The assay was immunoSEQ multiplex PCR, and TCRdb's table has in-frame clones only and misses some. The top ten hold 4% to 5.5% of the sample, which has 55,000 to 70,000 clones, about nine tenths seen once. The material sequenced was PBMCs. Receptors were obtained from a human donor in good health. Some clones in this sample may be carry-over from other donors' samples.

In regard to this clone: The sample has other DNA sequences that encode this CDR3 too. The chain links TRBV4-3 to TRBJ2-7, with TRBD1 identical over 7 bases. The CDR3 contains 14 residues. Trimming at V came to 2 bases and at J to 2 bases, leaving 3 bases not matched to a gene. Germline lookup yields CDR1 LGHNA and CDR2 YSLEER. Here the CDR3 reads CASSQRQGAYEQYF. The CDR3 DNA reads as TGCGCCAGCAGCCAACGCCAGGGGGCCTACGAGCAGTACTTC.

V usage is TRBV27 and J usage is TRBJ2-1; TRBD1 agrees at 8 bases. V trimming: 9 bases; J trimming: 7 bases; junction bases outside the gene matches: 14. The CDR3 sequence is 15 residues long. The germline V gene has CDR1 MNHEY and CDR2 SMNVEV (reference sequence). The CDR3 spells CARKMGDRSLNEQFF. CDR3 nucleotide sequence: TGTGCCAGGAAAATGGGGGACAGGAGTTTGAATGAGCAGTTCTTC.

The chain combines TRBV7-3 with TRBJ2-2; D might be TRBD2 (6 bases). Germline V CDR1 and CDR2: SGHTA, FQGTGA. The CDR3 totals 15 residues. The V end lost 2 bases, the J end lost 4 bases, and 11 bases lay between the germline ends. The CDR3 sequence: CASSLGGASTGELFF. The DNA of the CDR3 is TGTGCCAGCAGCTTAGGAGGGGCGAGCACCGGGGAGCTGTTTTTT.

This clone is a singleton in its sample. The V gene is TRBV4-3, the J gene TRBJ2-1; 13 nucleotides agree with TRBD2. Germline CDR1 LGHNA, CDR2 YSLEER. The ends lost 4 bases at V and 5 bases at J; junction bases unmatched: 5. This CDR3 has 16 amino acids. The CDR3 sequence is CASSRTSGGRHNEQFF. CDR3 nucleotides: TGCGCCAGCAGCCGGACTAGCGGGGGCCGACACAATGAGCAGTTCTTC.

This clone showed up many times. This chain connects TRBV5-6 to TRBJ1-1, with D unresolved. The CDR3 runs to 16 residues. V was shortened by 3 bases and J by 0 bases, with 15 bases between the two germline ends. Germline CDR1 SGHDT, CDR2 YYEEEE. CDR3 loop: CASSSPGRPLNTEAFF. The CDR3 DNA reads TGTGCCAGCAGCTCCCCGGGGAGACCGCTGAACACTGAAGCTTTCTTT. The full variable domain, with the rest looked up from reference TRBV5-6 and TRBJ1-1, is DAGVTQSPTHLIKTRGQQVTLRCSPKSGHDTVSWYQQALGQGPQFIFQYYEEEERQRGNFPDRFSGHQFPNYSSELNVNALLLGDSALYLCASSSPGRPLNTEAFFGQGTRLTVV.

The chain combines TRBV9 with TRBJ2-3, with a possible D match to TRBD2 (5 bases). V shed 0 bases and J shed 4 bases, with 12 bases lying between them. The germline V gene has CDR1 SGDLS and CDR2 YYNGEE. The CDR3 contains 15 residues. The CDR3 bases are TGTGCCAGCAGCGTAGGAATCGGGGTGGCAGATACGCAGTATTTT. Protein product: CASSVGIGVADTQYF.

This sequence joins TRBV18 and TRBJ2-7; 7 bases fit TRBD1. Germline V gene data show CDR1 as KGHSH and CDR2 as LQKENI. Trimming cost V 4 bases and J 13 bases; bases outside gene matches: 10. The CDR3 has 12 residues. The CDR3 nucleotides are TGTGCCAGCTCACGTGGTCGAGACAGGGCTTACTTC. Translating it yields CASSRGRDRAYF.

V is TRBV5-6 and J is TRBJ1-2; D not resolved. The CDR3 is 15 residues long. V lost 0 bases and J 4 bases, leaving 13 bases between the germline ends. Germline CDR1 reads SGHDT; CDR2 reads YYEEEE. As DNA, the CDR3 is TGTGCCAGCAGCTTGGGGAGTGCTGCGGTCTATGGCTACACCTTC. Its protein is CASSLGSAAVYGYTF.

This clone was detected only a few times. The chain recombines TRBV14 with TRBJ2-3; 8 bases map to TRBD1. CDR1 and CDR2 from the germline V gene are SGHDN and FVKESK. The CDR3 runs 16 residues. V lost 0 bases to trimming and J lost 5 bases; unmatched junction nucleotides: 7. The CDR3 is CASSQDLGQGRDTQYF. The CDR3 DNA reads TGTGCCAGCAGCCAAGATCTCGGACAGGGAAGAGATACGCAGTATTTT.

The chain has TRBV7-8 and TRBJ1-6; D is unresolved. In germline, CDR1 is SGHVS, CDR2 FQNEAQ. Trimming shortened V by 1 base and J by 15 bases, and 22 bases separated the two germline ends. CDR3 length: 16 amino acids. CDR3 nucleotides: TGTGCCAGCAGCTTAGATGCGGGCCGGGGAAGGGTTAACCTCCACTTT. Its translation is CASSLDAGRGRVNLHF.

The chain employs TRBV9 and TRBJ1-2; D is perhaps TRBD1 (6 bases). Germline CDR1 and CDR2: SGDLS and YYNGEE. Trimming took off 0 bases at V and 2 bases at J, with 11 bases between the two ends. The CDR3 sequence is 15 residues long. The CDR3 region has the DNA TGTGCCAGCAGCGTAGTGGCGGGGGGCAACTATGGCTACACCTTC. Amino acids: CASSVVAGGNYGYTF.

The J gene is TRBJ2-3, the V gene TRBV4-2, with D perhaps matching TRBD2 (6 bases). V lost 6 bases and J lost 2, with 15 bases in between. This CDR3 contains 15 residues. Germline-derived CDR1 and CDR2 are LGHNA and YNFKEQ. The CDR3 region is CASRYGTSPTDTQYF. The CDR3 DNA sequence: TGTGCCAGCAGGTATGGGACTTCCCCCACAGATACGCAGTATTTT.

A single count supports this clone. The CDR3 loop is CASSLRQGSNTEAFF. CDR3 DNA sequence: TGTGCCAGCAGCTTGAGACAGGGGTCGAACACTGAAGCTTTCTTT. The chain is built from TRBV7-3 and TRBJ1-1; 8 bases match TRBD1. Germline trimming cut 3 bases from V and 1 base from J; bases unmatched to any gene: 4. In germline, CDR1 is SGHTA, CDR2 FQGTGA. The CDR3 has 15 residues.

This sequence joins TRBV19 and TRBJ1-2, with a possible D match to TRBD1 (6 bases). This CDR3 is built from 14 residues. Per germline, CDR1 LNHDA and CDR2 SQIVND (reference sequence). V lost 5 bases, J lost 4 bases, and 14 bases lay in between. The DNA of the CDR3 is TGTGCCAGTAGTTTAACCTCAGGGGCCTATGGCTACACCTTC. This translates into CASSLTSGAYGYTF.

This sequence joins TRBV12-5 and TRBJ2-7; TRBD1 matches 7 bases. Germline CDR1 and CDR2: LGHNT and FRNRAP. This CDR3 has 14 residues. The J segment lost 3 bases and the V segment lost 1 base, leaving 3 bases of the junction unmatched. CDR3 coding DNA: TGTGCTAGTGGTTTGGGACAGGGTGTCTACGAGCAGTACTTC. This gives the protein CASGLGQGVYEQYF.

J is TRBJ2-3 and V is TRBV19; 9 nucleotides agree with TRBD2. Germline V gene sequence: CDR1 LNHDA, CDR2 SQIVND (reference sequence). This CDR3 has 16 amino acids. V lost 1 base, J lost 4 bases, and 6 bases stayed unmatched. The CDR3 loop reads CASSIGGAGGADTQYF. The CDR3 DNA follows: TGTGCCAGTAGTATAGGAGGAGCGGGGGGTGCAGATACGCAGTATTTT.

The chain recombines TRBV5-4 with TRBJ2-3; a weak D match, TRBD2 (5 bases). The CDR3 has 14 residues. V gave up 1 base and J gave up 3 bases, with 9 bases separating them. The V gene's germline CDR1 is SGHNT and CDR2 YYREEE (reference sequence). The CDR3 bases are TGTGCCAGCAGCTTGACTAGTCAGACAGATACGCAGTATTTT. It translates to CASSLTSQTDTQYF.

The chain combines TRBV5-1 with TRBJ2-1, with D possibly matching TRBD2 (6 bases). The CDR3 covers 17 residues. Germline CDR1 reads SGHRS; CDR2 reads YFSETQ. V lost 1 base and J lost 7, with 21 bases in between. CDR3 nucleotide sequence: TGCGCCAGCAGCTTGAGGTCAGGTGGAGGGGATCTGAATGAGCAGTTCTTC. The encoded protein is CASSLRSGGGDLNEQFF.

V usage is TRBV5-5 and J usage is TRBJ1-4; D is perhaps TRBD1 (5 bases). The CDR3 length is 15 residues. V was pared by 1 base and J by 3 bases, with 10 bases between. Germline V gives CDR1 SGHKS, CDR2 YYEKEE (reference sequence). Here the CDR3 DNA reads TGTGCCAGCAGCTTGATGGGGGGACCTAATGAAAAACTGTTTTTT. Its protein product is CASSLMGGPNEKLFF.

The chain links TRBV5-1 to TRBJ1-1, with D possibly matching TRBD1 (5 bases). The V gene's germline CDR1 is SGHRS and CDR2 YFSETQ. Trimming removed 0 bases from V and 1 base from J, with 10 bases in between. The CDR3 has 15 amino acids. As DNA, the CDR3 is TGCGCCAGCAGCTTGGAACGCGGACAGAACACTGAAGCTTTCTTT. Protein sequence: CASSLERGQNTEAFF. The variable domain in full, with the rest retrieved from reference TRBV5-1 and TRBJ1-1, is KAGVTQTPRYLIKTRGQQVTLSCSPISGHRSVSWYQQTPGQGLQFLFEYFSETQRNKGNFPGRFSGRQFSNSRSEMNVSTLELGDSALYLCASSLERGQNTEAFFGQGTRLTVV.

The CDR3 nucleotides read TGTGCCAGCAGCTCGACAGGAGAATTTGGCTACACCTTC. Its translation: CASSSTGEFGYTF. The J gene is TRBJ1-2, the V gene TRBV5-6; possibly TRBD1 for D (6 bases). This CDR3 contains 13 residues. The germline gives CDR1 SGHDT, CDR2 YYEEEE. V was trimmed by 3 bases and J by 7 bases, leaving 13 bases between them.

The gene calls are TRBV11-3 and TRBJ2-1; possibly TRBD1 for D (7 bases). Between the trimmed V and J ends, which lost 4 bases and 9 bases, there was a span of 13 bases. There are 13 residues in the CDR3. CDR1 and CDR2 (germline): SGHNT, YENEEA. CDR3 nucleotides: TGTGCCAGCAGCTCCAGGGGGGTAGGTGAGCAGTTCTTC. Encoded protein: CASSSRGVGEQFF. The whole variable domain, filled in from reference TRBV11-3 and TRBJ2-1, reads EAGVVQSPRYKIIEKKQPVAFWCNPISGHNTLYWYLQNLGQGPELLIRYENEEAVDDSQLPKDRFSAERLKGVDSTLKIQPAELGDSAVYLCASSSRGVGEQFFGPGTRLTVL.